Shown below are 8 T cell receptor beta chains from a single sample sequenced in a study of OX40 agonist ivuxolimab in advanced cancers. Using immunoSEQ multiplex PCR, the repertoire was profiled, and TCRdb retains in-frame clones only, with some absent. The data show about 50,000 clones, with 75% to 85% seen just once and 1% to 1.5% held by the top ten. The specimen was CD4+ or CD8+ T cells sorted from blood, collected in a trial of the OX40 agonist ivuxolimab. Source of these receptors: an adult with an advanced solid tumor such as melanoma, head and neck, liver or kidney cancer.

V is TRBV4-1 and J is TRBJ2-3, with 10 positions matching TRBD2. This CDR3 contains 16 residues. Per the germline V gene, CDR1 is MGHRA and CDR2 is YSYEKL. DNA of the CDR3: TGCGCTACCCGACCGGGACTAGCGTCTAGCACAGATACGCAGTATTTT. It translates to CATRPGLASSTDTQYF.

The rearrangement joins TRBV9 to TRBJ1-1; 10 bases line up with TRBD1. The CDR3 spans 15 residues. CDR1 is SGDLS, CDR2 YYNGEE, per germline. The ends lost 4 bases at V and 2 bases at J; junction bases unmatched: 5. CDR3 in DNA: TGTGCCAGCAGCCGGGGGACAGGGGTAAACACTGAAGCTTTCTTT. It translates to CASSRGTGVNTEAFF.

This clone was seen a single time. This chain connects TRBV5-1 to TRBJ2-5, with D possibly TRBD1 on 7 matching bases. CDR1 and CDR2 (germline): SGHRS, YFSETQ. V gave up 5 bases and J gave up 2 bases, with 10 bases separating them. The CDR3 loop spans 13 amino acids. In DNA, the CDR3 is TGCGCCAGCAGGGAGGGACAGCAAGAGACCCAGTACTTC. Translation gives CASREGQQETQYF.

The chain links TRBV18 to TRBJ2-5; 8 bases map to TRBD1. After removal of 0 bases from V and 5 bases from J, the junction contained 5 bases not matched to a gene. There are 15 residues in the CDR3. Germline-derived CDR1 and CDR2 are KGHSH and LQKENI. In nucleotides, the CDR3 is TGTGCCAGCTCACCACCCAGCAGGGGGCTGGAGACCCAGTACTTC. Amino acid sequence: CASSPPSRGLETQYF.

The chain has TRBV5-6 and TRBJ2-3, with 13 bases lining up with TRBD2. CDR3 length equals 18 residues. J gave up 2 bases and V 3 bases, and 9 bases lay outside the gene matches. Germline loops: CDR1 SGHDT, CDR2 YYEEEE. DNA of the CDR3: TGTGCCAGCAGCTCTCTGACTAGCGGGGGGCTTCTCACAGATACGCAGTATTTT. It translates to CASSSLTSGGLLTDTQYF.

A note on this clone: The junction does not match germline at one end; this may be a read error. V and J are TRBV29-1 and TRBJ1-1; TRBD1 is a possible D gene (6 bases). CDR1 and CDR2 from the germline V gene are SQVTM and ANQGSEA. This CDR3 region has 12 residues. CDR3 sequence (DNA): TGCAGCGTTGAAGAGGGGGGGTGGACAGTCAATTTT. Amino acid sequence: CSVEEGGWTVNF.

The gene calls are TRBV5-6 and TRBJ2-4; tentative D call: TRBD2 (5 bases). V lost 0 bases and J 8 bases, leaving 9 bases between the germline ends. Germline CDR1 and CDR2: SGHDT and YYEEEE. The CDR3 has 13 amino acids. CDR3 loop: CASSLAGVDIQYF. CDR3 coding DNA: TGTGCCAGCAGCTTGGCCGGGGTGGACATTCAGTACTTC.

The chain recombines TRBV6-5 with TRBJ2-7, with D possibly matching TRBD2 (6 bases). This CDR3 is 14 amino acids long. V was shortened by 2 bases and J by 3 bases, with 11 bases between the two germline ends. From germline, CDR1 is MNHEY and CDR2 SVGAGI. CDR3 in DNA: TGTGCCAGCAGTTACGGAGGGACCTACTACGAGCAGTACTTC. Its translation is CASSYGGTYYEQYF.